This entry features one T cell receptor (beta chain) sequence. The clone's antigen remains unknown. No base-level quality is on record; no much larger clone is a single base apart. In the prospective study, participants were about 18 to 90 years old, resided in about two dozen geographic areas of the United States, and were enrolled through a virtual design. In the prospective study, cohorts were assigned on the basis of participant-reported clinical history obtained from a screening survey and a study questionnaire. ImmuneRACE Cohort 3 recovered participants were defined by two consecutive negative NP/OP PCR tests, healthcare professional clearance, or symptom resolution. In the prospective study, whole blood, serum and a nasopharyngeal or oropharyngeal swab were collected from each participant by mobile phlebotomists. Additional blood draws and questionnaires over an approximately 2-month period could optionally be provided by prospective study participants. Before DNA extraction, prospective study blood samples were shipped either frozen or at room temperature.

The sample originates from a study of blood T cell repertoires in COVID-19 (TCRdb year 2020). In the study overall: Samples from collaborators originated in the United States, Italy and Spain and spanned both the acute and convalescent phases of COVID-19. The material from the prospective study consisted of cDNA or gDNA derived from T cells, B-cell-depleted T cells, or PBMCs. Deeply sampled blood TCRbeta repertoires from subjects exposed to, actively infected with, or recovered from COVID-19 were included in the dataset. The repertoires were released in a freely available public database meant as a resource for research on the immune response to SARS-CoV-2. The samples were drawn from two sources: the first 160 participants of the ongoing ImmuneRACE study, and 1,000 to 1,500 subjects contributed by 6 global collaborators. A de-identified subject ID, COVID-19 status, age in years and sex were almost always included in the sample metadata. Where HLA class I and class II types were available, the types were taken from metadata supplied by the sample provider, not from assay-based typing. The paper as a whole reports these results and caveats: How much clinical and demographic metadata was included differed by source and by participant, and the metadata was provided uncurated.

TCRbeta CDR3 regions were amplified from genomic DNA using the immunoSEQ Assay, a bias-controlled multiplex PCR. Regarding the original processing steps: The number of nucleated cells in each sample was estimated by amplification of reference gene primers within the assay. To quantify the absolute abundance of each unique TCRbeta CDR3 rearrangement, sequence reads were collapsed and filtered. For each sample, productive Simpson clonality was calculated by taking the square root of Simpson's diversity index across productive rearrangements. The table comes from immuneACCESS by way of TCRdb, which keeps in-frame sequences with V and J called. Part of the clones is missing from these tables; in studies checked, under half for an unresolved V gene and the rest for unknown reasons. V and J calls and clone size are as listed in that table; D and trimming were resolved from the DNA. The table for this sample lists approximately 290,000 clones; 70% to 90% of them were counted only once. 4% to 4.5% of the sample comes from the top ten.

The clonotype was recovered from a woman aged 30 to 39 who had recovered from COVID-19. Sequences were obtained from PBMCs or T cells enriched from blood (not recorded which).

The CDR3 reads CASSNDRDYGYTF. The DNA is TGCGCCAGCAGCAATGACAGGGACTATGGCTACACCTTC. The V and J genes are TRBV5-1 and TRBJ1-2, and TRBD1 aligns with 7 junction nucleotides. The CDR3 runs 13 amino acids, cysteine and phenylalanine included. Solely the CDR3 DNA is kept, with 39 bases framed from the first base. Trimming takes 4 bases off V and 3 bases off J; junction bases not matched to a gene: 3. Looking up the germline V gene yields CDR1 SGHRS and CDR2 YFSETQ.